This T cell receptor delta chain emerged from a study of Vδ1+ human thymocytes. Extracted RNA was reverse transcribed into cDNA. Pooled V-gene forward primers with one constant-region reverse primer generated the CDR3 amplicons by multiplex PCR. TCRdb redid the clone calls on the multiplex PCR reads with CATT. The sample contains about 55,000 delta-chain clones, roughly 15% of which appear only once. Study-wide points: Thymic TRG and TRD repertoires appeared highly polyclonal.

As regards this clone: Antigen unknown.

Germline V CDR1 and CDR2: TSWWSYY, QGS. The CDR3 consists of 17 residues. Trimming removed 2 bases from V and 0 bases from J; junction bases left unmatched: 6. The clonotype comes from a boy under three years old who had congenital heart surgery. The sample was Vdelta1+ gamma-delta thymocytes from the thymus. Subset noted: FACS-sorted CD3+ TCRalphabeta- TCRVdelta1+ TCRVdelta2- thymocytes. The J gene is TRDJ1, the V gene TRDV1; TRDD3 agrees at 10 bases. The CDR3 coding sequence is TGTGCTCTTGGGGAAAACTGGGGGATGCTAAACACCGATAAACTCATCTTT. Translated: CALGENWGMLNTDKLIF.